One and the same sample provided the 20 T cell receptor beta chains below, sequenced in a study of PD-L1 blockade in urothelial cancer. Assay: immunoSEQ multiplex PCR; the TCRdb copy retains only in-frame clones and omits some. The table shows fewer than 80,000 clones, with around 86% occurring only once. Time point in this sample: pretreatment peripheral blood. The sequencing here drew on PBMCs, taken around atezolizumab (anti-PD-L1) treatment. Receptor source: a man in his 70s with urothelial cancer.

The chain joins TRBV5-1 to TRBJ2-1; 7 positions agree with TRBD2. Trimming at V came to 0 bases and at J to 8 bases, leaving 8 bases not matched to a gene. CDR3 size: 15 residues. Looked up from germline, CDR1 is SGHRS and CDR2 is YFSETQ. The CDR3 here is CASSLVPSGRDEQFF. For the CDR3, the DNA is TGCGCCAGCAGCTTGGTTCCTAGCGGTAGGGATGAGCAGTTCTTC.

A few counts support this clone. The chain links TRBV27 to TRBJ1-2, with D perhaps TRBD1 (5 bases). V was cut by 1 base and J by 4 bases, with 16 bases left in between. CDR1 is MNHEY and CDR2 is SMNVEV in the germline V gene (reference sequence). This CDR3 is 16 amino acids long. The DNA of the CDR3 is TGTGCCAGCAGTTTATTTGGCTGGGGCGGTTCCTATGGCTACACCTTC. Amino acid sequence: CASSLFGWGGSYGYTF.

The V gene is TRBV6-6, the J gene TRBJ2-5; D unresolved. The CDR3 runs to 11 residues. The germline CDR1 and CDR2 sequences are MNHNY and SVGAGI (reference sequence). V lost 5 bases and J lost 3, with 4 bases in between. CDR3 sequence (DNA): TGTGCCAGCAGTCGAGAAGAGACCCAGTACTTC. Its translation: CASSREETQYF.

The chain uses TRBV2 and TRBJ2-1; D is possibly TRBD1 (5 bases). The V gene's germline CDR1 is SNHLY and CDR2 FYNNEI. The CDR3 contains 15 residues. The V end was cut by 4 bases, the J end by 0 bases, with 10 bases between. The CDR3 region has the DNA TGTGCCAGCAGTGGACAGCCAGACTCCTACAATGAGCAGTTCTTC. Translated: CASSGQPDSYNEQFF.

This chain connects TRBV19 to TRBJ1-5; D perhaps matches TRBD1 (5 bases). Germline CDR1 LNHDA, CDR2 SQIVND (reference sequence). V lost 3 bases, J lost 5 bases, and 14 bases lay in between. The CDR3 contains 15 residues. This CDR3 is CASSIWGRQDQPQHF. The CDR3 DNA reads as TGTGCCAGTAGTATCTGGGGCAGACAAGATCAGCCCCAGCATTTT. The variable domain in full, with the rest retrieved from reference TRBV19 and TRBJ1-5, is DGGITQSPKYLFRKEGQNVTLSCEQNLNHDAMYWYRQDPGQGLRLIYYSQIVNDFQKGDIAEGYSVSREKKESFPLTVTSAQKNPTAFYLCASSIWGRQDQPQHFGDGTRLSIL.

The chain carries TRBV7-2 and TRBJ2-3; D remains unclear. CDR1 and CDR2 from the germline V gene are SGHTA and FQGNSA. The V end lost 6 bases, the J end lost 9 bases, and 16 bases lay between the germline ends. The CDR3 consists of 13 residues. DNA for the CDR3: TGTGCCAGCAGTCTGAGTGCGGTGGTCACGCAGTATTTT. Protein sequence: CASSLSAVVTQYF.

The V call is TRBV4-1, the J call TRBJ1-1; D unresolved. V dropped 2 bases and J dropped 1 base, with 8 bases sitting between them. Germline CDR1 is MGHRA and CDR2 is YSYEKL. The CDR3 loop spans 14 amino acids. The CDR3 sequence is CASSQKGGNTEAFF. The CDR3 DNA reads as TGCGCCAGCAGCCAAAAAGGAGGGAACACTGAAGCTTTCTTT.

The rearrangement uses TRBV14 and TRBJ2-1; 9 nucleotides line up with TRBD2. Per germline, CDR1 SGHDN and CDR2 FVKESK. Trimming took 4 bases from V and 5 from J; bases not matched to a gene: 12. The CDR3 spans 17 residues. This chain's CDR3 is CASSPSLGAGGHNEQFF. The CDR3 nucleotides read TGTGCCAGCAGCCCGAGCCTAGGAGCGGGAGGCCACAATGAGCAGTTCTTC.

V usage is TRBV6-1 and J usage is TRBJ2-3, with no clear D. CDR3 length: 14 residues. V lost 1 base to trimming and J lost 1 base, with 6 bases between them. CDR1 MNHNS and CDR2 SASEGT come from the germline V gene. CDR3 loop: CASSEDYRTDTQYF. Written as DNA, the CDR3 is TGTGCCAGCAGTGAAGACTACCGCACAGATACGCAGTATTTT.

The chain uses TRBV9 and TRBJ1-1; 7 bases are shared with TRBD1. This CDR3 contains 14 residues. Germline CDR1 SGDLS, CDR2 YYNGEE. V lost 3 bases to trimming and J lost 11 bases; unmatched junction nucleotides: 13. The CDR3 region is CASSATGDNLWAFF. The CDR3 DNA sequence: TGTGCCAGCAGCGCTACAGGGGACAACCTTTGGGCTTTCTTT.

J is TRBJ2-2 and V is TRBV28; 9 bases match TRBD2. Trimming took 6 bases from V and 8 from J; bases not matched to a gene: 7. This CDR3 has 14 residues. Per the germline V gene, CDR1 is MDHEN and CDR2 is SYDVKM. CDR3 loop: CASRGTSRWGELFF. The DNA for the CDR3 is TGTGCCAGCAGAGGGACTAGCCGTTGGGGGGAGCTGTTTTTT.

The chain joins TRBV5-1 to TRBJ2-1; 10 positions agree with TRBD1. The length of the CDR3 is 15 residues. With 0 bases clipped from V and 8 bases from J, the junction kept 5 bases outside the gene matches. The germline gives CDR1 SGHRS, CDR2 YFSETQ. This CDR3 reads CASSLGQGAYDEQFF. Written as DNA, the CDR3 is TGCGCCAGCAGCTTGGGACAGGGGGCCTATGATGAGCAGTTCTTC.

V gene TRBV5-4 combines with J gene TRBJ2-5; possible D gene TRBD1, 7 bases. Trimming shortened V by 2 bases and J by 5 bases, and 10 bases separated the two germline ends. Germline V gives CDR1 SGHNT, CDR2 YYREEE (reference sequence). This CDR3 has 13 residues. Here the CDR3 reads CASSFSGGETQYF. The CDR3 DNA reads TGTGCCAGCAGCTTTTCAGGGGGGGAGACCCAGTACTTC.

This chain uses TRBV4-1 with TRBJ1-1, with 9 bases that match TRBD1. Germline V gene sequence: CDR1 MGHRA, CDR2 YSYEKL. There are 17 residues in the CDR3. V lost 3 bases to trimming and J lost 0 bases; unmatched junction nucleotides: 8. The CDR3 here is CASSHTGGGSLNTEAFF. CDR3 in DNA: TGCGCCAGCAGCCATACAGGGGGCGGGTCTCTGAACACTGAAGCTTTCTTT.

This clone was recorded once. The chain is built from TRBV10-1 and TRBJ2-1, with a tentative D call TRBD2 (6 bases). Per germline, CDR1 WNHNN and CDR2 SYGVQD (reference sequence). V was pared by 0 bases and J by 4 bases, with 13 bases between. The CDR3 is 16 amino acids. The CDR3 is CASSESWGEGYNEQFF. The CDR3 bases are TGCGCCAGCAGTGAGTCGTGGGGGGAAGGTTACAATGAGCAGTTCTTC.

V gene TRBV5-4 combines with J gene TRBJ2-7, with D uncertain. The CDR3 is 15 residues long. The V end lost 1 base, the J end lost 3 bases, and 14 bases lay between the germline ends. The germline V gene encodes CDR1 SGHNT and CDR2 YYREEE (reference sequence). DNA of the CDR3: TGTGCCAGCAGCTTGTCCGGTAGAGGAGACTACGAGCAGTACTTC. This translates into CASSLSGRGDYEQYF.

This clone was recorded a few times. The genes are TRBV7-9 and TRBJ2-5; 9 bases align to TRBD2. Unmatched junction bases numbered 9, after V lost 8 bases and J lost 2 bases. Germline CDR1 SEHNR, CDR2 FQNEAQ (reference sequence). The CDR3 sequence is 15 residues long. In nucleotides, the CDR3 is TGTGCCAGCGGTGATAGCGGGAGAGGGCAAGAGACCCAGTACTTC. Translating gives CASGDSGRGQETQYF.

This clone has a single count. The chain employs TRBV9 and TRBJ2-1; TRBD2 agrees at 8 bases. The CDR3 length is 14 residues. Germline trimming cut 0 bases from V and 9 bases from J; bases unmatched to any gene: 5. Germline CDR1 reads SGDLS; CDR2 reads YYNGEE. This CDR3 is CASSVVNGRGEQFF. The CDR3 nucleotides are TGTGCCAGCAGCGTAGTAAACGGGAGGGGTGAGCAGTTCTTC.

This clone occurred once. The chain joins TRBV4-1 to TRBJ1-1, with a tentative D call TRBD1 (5 bases). V dropped 4 bases and J dropped 6 bases, with 12 bases sitting between them. Germline CDR1 reads MGHRA; CDR2 reads YSYEKL. The CDR3 has 13 residues. The CDR3, as DNA: TGCGCCAGCAGCCGGCTGGTAGGGGCTGAAGCTTTCTTT. The encoded protein is CASSRLVGAEAFF.

The chain recombines TRBV5-1 with TRBJ1-3; D might be TRBD1 (6 bases). The CDR3 sequence is 16 residues long. V shed 7 bases and J shed 0 bases, with 17 bases lying between them. Germline V gene data show CDR1 as SGHRS and CDR2 as YFSETQ. The CDR3 region is CASGKQGPNSGNTIYF. The CDR3 region has the DNA TGCGCCAGCGGCAAACAGGGACCAAACTCTGGAAACACCATATATTTT.